A selection of T cell receptor beta chains follows, all from one sample in a study of PD-1 blockade in classical Hodgkin lymphoma. Generated by immunoSEQ multiplex PCR, the TCRdb table keeps only in-frame clones and is missing some. The top ten hold over 2% of the sample, which has roughly 41,000 clones, 55% to 70% seen once. The sample here was peripheral blood mononuclear cells (PBMCs), taken before the fourth cycle of nivolumab. The receptor source for this set is a human donor with classical Hodgkin lymphoma. Both conserved end residues are part of each CDR3. A D gene is named only where the DNA matches it firmly. Clone size is shown for a subset of rows, as once, few, many or a class of expanded clone.

length,V,D,size,J,DNA,CDR3
15,TRBV5-1,TRBD1,-,TRBJ1-4,TGCGCCAGCAGCGACCCACAGGGGGCCGGTGAAAAACTGTTTTTT,CASSDPQGAGEKLFF
17,TRBV9,-,once,TRBJ1-4,TGTGCCAGCAGCGTAGCCCCGAGGTGGCAGGGAAGTGAAAAACTGTTTTTT,CASSVAPRWQGSEKLFF
16,TRBV5-6,-,-,TRBJ1-1,TGTGCCAGCAGTCCCACTGGGGCCAGGGCCAACACTGAAGCTTTCTTT,CASSPTGARANTEAFF
15,TRBV4-3,TRBD2,-,TRBJ2-7,TGCGCCAGCAGCCAAGATCGGGGCCTAGCGGGGGAGCAGTACTTC,CASSQDRGLAGEQYF
15,TRBV4-3,-,-,TRBJ2-1,TGCGCCAGCAGCCAAGCTCTAGGGGGGGCCAATGAGCAGTTCTTC,CASSQALGGANEQFF
12,TRBV15,-,-,TRBJ2-7,TGTGCCACCAGTCCCGGCGGCGACGAGCAGTACTTC,CATSPGGDEQYF
14,TRBV25-1,-,-,TRBJ1-1,TGTGCCAGCTCCCGAGGTCCCCTGAACACTGAAGCTTTCTTT,CASSRGPLNTEAFF
12,TRBV6-6,-,few,TRBJ1-2,TGTGCCATCGGAGGACAGTTCTATGGCTACACCTTC,CAIGGQFYGYTF
19,TRBV4-3,TRBD1,medium-sized,TRBJ1-2,TGCGCCAGCAGCCAAGATATGGGGACAGGGGGCTGGCCTGAGTATGGCTACACCTTC,CASSQDMGTGGWPEYGYTF
13,TRBV5-4,-,-,TRBJ2-5,TGTGCCAGCAGCTTTCAGACGCAAGAGACCCAGTACTTC,CASSFQTQETQYF
15,TRBV5-1,TRBD1,-,TRBJ2-7,TGCGCCAGCAGTCTCCCGGGACAGGGTTGGGACGAGCAGTACTTC,CASSLPGQGWDEQYF
16,TRBV5-6,TRBD1,-,TRBJ1-5,TGTGCCAGCAGCTTTGGGACAGCGGGTAGCAATCAGCCCCAGCATTTT,CASSFGTAGSNQPQHF
13,TRBV10-3,-,-,TRBJ1-4,TGTGCCATCAGTGAGTCGTATAATGAAAAACTGTTTTTT,CAISESYNEKLFF
12,TRBV6-5,TRBD1,few,TRBJ2-7,TGTGCCACGAACAGGGGCCCCTACGAGCAGTACTTC,CATNRGPYEQYF
15,TRBV6-5,-,-,TRBJ2-6,TGTGCCAGCAGTCAGCTACGTTCTGGGGCCAACGTCCTGACTTTC,CASSQLRSGANVLTF
14,TRBV9,-,-,TRBJ2-1,TGTGCCAGCAGCGTAGGTGTGGTTACGAATGAGCAGTTCTTC,CASSVGVVTNEQFF
13,TRBV2,TRBD1,few,TRBJ1-5,TGTGGCAGCCGAGAGGGGGCTGAGCAGCCCCAGCATTTT,CGSREGAEQPQHF
16,TRBV5-4,-,-,TRBJ2-2,TGTGCCAGCAGTTTCGTTCCGGGACTCCACACCGGGGAGCTGTTTTTT,CASSFVPGLHTGELFF
12,TRBV7-8,-,few,TRBJ1-1,TGTGCCAGCAGCCCACAGGATCCTGAAGCTTTCTTT,CASSPQDPEAFF
14,TRBV19,TRBD1,-,TRBJ1-4,TGTGCCAGTAGTTGGACCGGGACAGGGGACAAACTGTTTTTT,CASSWTGTGDKLFF
11,TRBV6-5,-,-,TRBJ2-7,TGTGCCAGCACTCTGGGTAACGAGCAGTACTTC,CASTLGNEQYF
14,TRBV7-8,-,-,TRBJ1-1,TGTGCCAGCGGCTACAGGCTAATGAACACTGAAGCTTTCTTT,CASGYRLMNTEAFF
14,TRBV18,-,few,TRBJ1-1,TGTGCCAGCTCCCAGGACACCCCGGGGACTGAAGCTTTCTTT,CASSQDTPGTEAFF
14,TRBV11-3,-,-,TRBJ2-2,TGTGCCAGCACCAAGGACAGTATGGGCGGGGAGCTGTTTTTT,CASTKDSMGGELFF
13,TRBV25-1,TRBD1,once,TRBJ1-2,TGTGCCAGCAGTACCGACAGGGGCTATGGCTACACCTTC,CASSTDRGYGYTF
12,TRBV6-6,TRBD1,-,TRBJ2-7,TGTGCCAGCGGGGACAGAAGCTACGAGCAGTACTTC,CASGDRSYEQYF
16,TRBV7-2,-,-,TRBJ2-3,TGTGCCAGCAGCTTAGTAGGGGGGGCTACTACAGATACGCAGTATTTT,CASSLVGGATTDTQYF
13,TRBV6-1,-,-,TRBJ2-7,TGTGCCAGCGGTCAGGGCCCGCTTAGCGAGCAGTACTTC,CASGQGPLSEQYF
14,TRBV11-2,-,few,TRBJ2-7,TGTGCCAGCAGCCAGGAGTGGGGAGGCTACGAGCAGTACTTC,CASSQEWGGYEQYF
16,TRBV5-5,-,-,TRBJ1-5,TGTGCCAGCAGCTTAGGGATCAGGTATAGCAATCAGCCCCAGCATTTT,CASSLGIRYSNQPQHF
13,TRBV29-1,-,-,TRBJ2-2,TGCAGCGTTGGTCAGCGGAACACCGGGGAGCTGTTTTTT,CSVGQRNTGELFF
15,TRBV11-2,TRBD1,-,TRBJ1-3,TGTGCCAGCAGCAGCAGGGGGTACTCTGGAAACACCATATATTTT,CASSSRGYSGNTIYF
13,TRBV6-5,TRBD1,-,TRBJ2-7,TGTGCCAGCAGTGAAATCGGACAGGGCGAGCAGTACTTC,CASSEIGQGEQYF
15,TRBV7-2,-,-,TRBJ1-5,TGTGCCAGCAGACCTACTACAGGGCCCAATCAGCCCCAGCATTTT,CASRPTTGPNQPQHF
19,TRBV4-2,TRBD2,-,TRBJ2-1,TGTGCCAGCAGCCAAGATTGGGGACTAGCGGGGGACGAATACAATGAGCAGTTCTTC,CASSQDWGLAGDEYNEQFF
14,TRBV6-5,TRBD2,-,TRBJ2-3,TGTGCCAGCAGAAGAGACCGGGACTACGATACGCAGTATTTT,CASRRDRDYDTQYF
17,TRBV4-1,-,-,TRBJ2-1,TGCGCCAGCAGCCAAGACTTCGGGACGGTAAACTACAATGAGCAGTTCTTC,CASSQDFGTVNYNEQFF
16,TRBV9,-,-,TRBJ2-3,TGTGCCAGCAGCGTAGATACCGGTACGGGCACAGATACGCAGTATTTT,CASSVDTGTGTDTQYF
13,TRBV21-1,-,-,TRBJ2-7,TGTGCCAGCAGCGGCCGGGTCAACTACGAGCAGTACTTC,CASSGRVNYEQYF
14,TRBV7-2,-,-,TRBJ1-3,TGTGCCAGCAGGACCACAGGCCAGGGAAACACCATATATTTT,CASRTTGQGNTIYF
11,TRBV6-5,-,-,TRBJ2-7,TGTGCCAGCAGTTACGGTGGGGAGCAGTACTTC,CASSYGGEQYF
13,TRBV5-6,TRBD1,once,TRBJ1-1,TGTGCCAGCAGCCCAGGGGGGTCCACTGAAGCTTTCTTT,CASSPGGSTEAFF
12,TRBV19,TRBD1,-,TRBJ1-2,TGTGCCACCATGGGACAGAACTATGGCTACACCTTC,CATMGQNYGYTF
18,TRBV2,TRBD1,-,TRBJ1-6,TGTGCCAGCCATGACAGGGGGCTTATTGGGTCCTATAATTCACCCCTCCACTTT,CASHDRGLIGSYNSPLHF
10,TRBV21-1,-,few,TRBJ2-7,TGTGCCAGCAGTCGCGAAGAGCAGTACTTC,CASSREEQYF
17,TRBV4-1,TRBD1,medium-sized,TRBJ2-2,TGCGCCAGCAGCCAAGCCGCGGGACAGGTATTTGCCGGGGAGCTGTTTTTT,CASSQAAGQVFAGELFF
13,TRBV7-9,-,-,TRBJ2-1,TGTGCCAGCAGCTTAGAGGGTGGAGGCGAGCAGTTCTTC,CASSLEGGGEQFF
11,TRBV6-5,-,-,TRBJ1-2,TGTGCCAGCAGGATGATCACTGGCTACACCTTC,CASRMITGYTF